The clone carrying this T cell receptor beta chain appeared once. The antigen is not known. The length of the CDR3 is 15 residues. Germline V gene sequence: CDR1 KGHSH, CDR2 LQKENI. V was clipped by 1 base and J by 5 bases, with 14 bases between them. Each of the donors was a healthy bone marrow donor. Donors counted as nominally healthy when sampled, yet unrecorded immune exposures were likely. The PCR employed 60 Vbeta primers together with 13 Jbeta primers. Using immunoSEQ multiplex PCR, the repertoire was profiled, and TCRdb retains in-frame clones only, with some absent. Here the sample spans 200,000 to 250,000 clones, about four fifths being singletons. The sample is drawn from a study of cytomegalovirus exposure and HLA in healthy donors. General study results and limits: A missense DCLRE1C variant was associated with V- and J-gene trimming of TCR beta chains in a later analysis, and an independent cohort replicated the association. Within the data, a cluster of highly shared sequence variants was likely a sequencing artifact.

The V gene is TRBV18, the J gene TRBJ1-1, with D unclear. The clonotype was recovered from a woman in her forties or fifties in good health and CMV-seropositive. The sequenced sample consisted of PBMCs. CDR3 in DNA: TGTGCCAGCTCACCACTAGTTAAAACTTGGACTGAAGCTTTCTTT. Amino acid sequence: CASSPLVKTWTEAFF.